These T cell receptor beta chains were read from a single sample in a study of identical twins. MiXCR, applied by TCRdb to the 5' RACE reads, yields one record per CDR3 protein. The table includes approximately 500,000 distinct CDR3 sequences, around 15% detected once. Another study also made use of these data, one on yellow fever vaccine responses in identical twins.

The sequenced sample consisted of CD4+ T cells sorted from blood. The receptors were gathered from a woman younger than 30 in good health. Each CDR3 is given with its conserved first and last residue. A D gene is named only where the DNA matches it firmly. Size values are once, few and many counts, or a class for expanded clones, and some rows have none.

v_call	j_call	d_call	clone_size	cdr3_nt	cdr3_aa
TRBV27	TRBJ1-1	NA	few	TGTGCCAGCAGGAGTACAGAAAACACTGAAGCTTTCTTT	CASRSTENTEAFF
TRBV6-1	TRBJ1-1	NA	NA	TGTGCCAGCAGTCGAAGGGAAACGAGCACTGAAGCTTTCTTT	CASSRRETSTEAFF
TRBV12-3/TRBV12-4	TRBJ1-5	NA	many	TGTGCCAGCAGCCAGACGATAGGGAATCAGCCCCAGCATTTT	CASSQTIGNQPQHF
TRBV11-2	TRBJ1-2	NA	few	TGTGCCAGCAGCCCACGAACAGGGACCTATGGCTACACCTTC	CASSPRTGTYGYTF
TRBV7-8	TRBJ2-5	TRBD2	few	TGTGCCAGCAGCTCCTTAGCGGGAGGGTCCCAAGAGACCCAGTACTTC	CASSSLAGGSQETQYF
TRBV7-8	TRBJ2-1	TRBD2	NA	TGTGCCAGCAGCTTAGTAGGGAGGACTAGCGGGGCTACCTACAATGAGCAGTTCTTC	CASSLVGRTSGATYNEQFF
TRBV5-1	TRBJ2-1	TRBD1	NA	TGCGCCAGCAGCTCGGACAGGGCTAACAATGAGCAGTTCTTC	CASSSDRANNEQFF
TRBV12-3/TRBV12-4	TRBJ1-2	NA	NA	TGTGCCAGCAGTCGTTACTCCTATGGCTACACCTTC	CASSRYSYGYTF
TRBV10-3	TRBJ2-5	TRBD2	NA	TGTGCCATCAGTGGGGGATTTTCGGGAGGGGAGACCCAGTACTTC	CAISGGFSGGETQYF
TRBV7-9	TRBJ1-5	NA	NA	TGTGCCAGCAGCGCGGAGAACAATCAGCCCCAGCATTTT	CASSAENNQPQHF
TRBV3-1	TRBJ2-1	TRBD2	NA	TGTGCCAGCAGACCGGGACTAGCGCGAGGGGGAAATGAGCAGTTCTTC	CASRPGLARGGNEQFF
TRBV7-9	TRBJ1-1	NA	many	TGTGCCAGCAGTTCCGGTATGAACACTGAAGCTTTCTTT	CASSSGMNTEAFF
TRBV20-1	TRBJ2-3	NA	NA	TGCAGTGCTAGAATCTGGACTGATACAGATACGCAGTATTTT	CSARIWTDTDTQYF
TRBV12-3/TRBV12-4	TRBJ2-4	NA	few	TGTGCCAGCAGTTTTCTACAGGGAGCCAAAAACATTCAGTACTTC	CASSFLQGAKNIQYF
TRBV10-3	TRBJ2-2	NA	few	TGTGCCATCAGTCGACAACTAGAACGCGGGGAGCTGTTTTTT	CAISRQLERGELFF
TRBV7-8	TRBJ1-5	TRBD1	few	TGTGCCAGCAGCCCTATGGACAGGGCTCAGCCCCAGCATTTT	CASSPMDRAQPQHF
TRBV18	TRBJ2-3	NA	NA	TGTGCCAGCTCACCGGTCGGTTACACAGATACGCAGTATTTT	CASSPVGYTDTQYF
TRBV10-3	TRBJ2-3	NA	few	TGTGCCATCTGTGCGGGGAGCACAGATACGCAGTATTTT	CAICAGSTDTQYF
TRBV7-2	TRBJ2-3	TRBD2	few	TGTGCCAGCAGCTTAGAGGAAGCGGGGGCAGATACGCAGTATTTT	CASSLEEAGADTQYF
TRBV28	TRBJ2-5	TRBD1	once	TGTGCCAGCAGAAACTATGGACAGGGACAGACCCAGTACTTC	CASRNYGQGQTQYF
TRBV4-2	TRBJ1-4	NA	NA	TGTGCCAGCAGCCAAGATGCGGCAGGGCTAGGAGAAAAACTGTTTTTT	CASSQDAAGLGEKLFF
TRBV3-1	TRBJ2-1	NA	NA	TGTGCCAGCAGCCAAGTAGTTCTGGGCCGGCACTCCTACAATGAGCAGTTCTTC	CASSQVVLGRHSYNEQFF
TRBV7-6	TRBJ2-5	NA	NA	TGTGCCAGCAGCACCGGGACACCATCATTGGGGACCCAGTACTTC	CASSTGTPSLGTQYF
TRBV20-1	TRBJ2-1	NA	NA	TGCAGTGCTAGTCTGTATGAGCAGTTCTTC	CSASLYEQFF
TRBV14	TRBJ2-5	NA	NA	TGTGCCAGCAGCCAAATAGAAAGGACGGAGAAAGAGACCCAGTACTTC	CASSQIERTEKETQYF
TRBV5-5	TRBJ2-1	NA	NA	TGTGCCAGCAGCTTGGGTTCTCTGAGTCTCGGCTCCTACAATGAGCAGTTCTTC	CASSLGSLSLGSYNEQFF
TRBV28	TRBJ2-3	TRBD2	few	TGTGCCAGCAGTTTACCGTCCAGCGGGAGGGCCATTGAGGCCACAGATACGCAGTATTTT	CASSLPSSGRAIEATDTQYF
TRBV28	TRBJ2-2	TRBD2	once	TGTGCCAGCAGACCAGCGGGGGGGCGGCACACCGGGGAGCTGTTTTTT	CASRPAGGRHTGELFF
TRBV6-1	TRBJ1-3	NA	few	TGTGCCAGCCGGGAAGAAGGCAATGGAAACACCATATATTTT	CASREEGNGNTIYF
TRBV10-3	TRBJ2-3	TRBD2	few	TGTGCCATCAGGACTAGCGGGGCGACAGATACGCAGTATTTT	CAIRTSGATDTQYF
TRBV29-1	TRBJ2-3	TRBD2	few	TGCAGCGAAGCGGGGGGGCCAATGGATACGCAGTATTTT	CSEAGGPMDTQYF
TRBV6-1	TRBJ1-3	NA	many	TGTGCCAGCAGCCCAGGGACTGGAAACACCATATATTTT	CASSPGTGNTIYF
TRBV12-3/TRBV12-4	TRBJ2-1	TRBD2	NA	TGTGCCAGCACCCCTTCCCCAGCGGGAGTGGGGTTTAGGAATGAGCAGTTCTTC	CASTPSPAGVGFRNEQFF
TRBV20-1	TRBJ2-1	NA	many	TGCAGTGCCCCGGGTGAGCGACTCCAGATCTTC	CSAPGERLQIF
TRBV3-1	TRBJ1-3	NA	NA	TGTGCCAGCAGCCCTCGGCTCCCCGCTGGAAACACCATATATTTT	CASSPRLPAGNTIYF